The entry below describes one T cell receptor (beta chain). What antigen it recognizes has not been identified. Base qualities are not at hand, and no much larger clone is one base apart. Patients with a history of autoimmune disease or receiving systemic immunosuppression were excluded from the trial. In every dose cohort, peripheral blood was drawn for TCR sequencing at baseline, cycle 4 day 1, and cycle 7 day 1. Samples were obtained from an open-label, multicenter, first-in-human phase I dose-escalation trial of ivuxolimab. Adults with locally advanced or metastatic melanoma, renal cell carcinoma, hepatocellular carcinoma or head and neck squamous cell carcinoma were enrolled in the trial. CD4+ and CD8+ T cells were sorted separately from peripheral blood before TCR sequencing. As encoded in the germline V gene, CDR1 is SNHLY while CDR2 is FYNNEI. From cysteine to phenylalanine, the CDR3 is 15 amino acids long. CDR3 DNA is the only sequence kept; it has 45 bases, read in frame from the first base. Germline trimming amounts to 6 bases on V and 7 bases on J, with 11 as the count of junction bases outside the gene matches.

Genomic DNA was isolated from the sorted cells so that the TCRbeta CDR3 region could be sequenced. TCRbeta CDR3 regions were sequenced using the immunoSEQ Assay. TCRdb obtained this table from immuneACCESS and retained in-frame rearrangements with V and J assigned. These tables miss some clones; where compared with another copy, unresolved V genes account for less than half of the shortfall, and the remainder is unexplained. The sample data list 60,000 to 85,000 clones, and roughly 88% of these were observed just once. Jointly, the top ten make up roughly 0.98% of the sample. The data were taken from a study of OX40 agonist ivuxolimab in advanced cancers. With regard to the full study: Ivuxolimab, which targeted the costimulatory receptor OX40 (CD134), was an agonistic, fully human IgG2 monoclonal antibody. Intravenous ivuxolimab was administered to patients every 2 weeks at six dose levels: 0.01, 0.1, 0.3, 1.5, 3 and 10 mg/kg. In the dose-escalation cohort, around four fifths of patients were male, and the mean age was roughly 60 years, with a range of about 20 to 79. Peripheral TCRbeta sequencing was intended to test whether TCR sequence diversity was altered and clonal T-cell expansion was caused by ivuxolimab. Prior anti-PD-1, anti-PD-L1 or anti-CTLA-4 therapy was permitted, and about 40% of dose-escalation patients had received checkpoint inhibitors. Among the 50 to 55 dose-escalation patients, approximately 20 had hepatocellular carcinoma, approximately 15 melanoma, 9 renal cell carcinoma and 9 head and neck cancer. Partial responses occurred in three dose-escalation patients: two with cutaneous melanoma and one with hepatocellular carcinoma. The paper describes the monotherapy dose-escalation part (N of about 47 patients) of the phase I trial of ivuxolimab. Broad study findings and their caveats: Which antigens the clonally expanded peripheral T cells were specific for was not determined. At doses of 0.1 to 3.0 mg/kg, clonal expansion of both CD4+ and CD8+ T cells in blood was seen between baseline and week 6. After ivuxolimab, CD8+ T cells had more expanded clones than CD4+ T cells on average. In the 0.1-3.0 mg/kg groups, partial responders had among the lowest normalized peripheral clonal expansion, particularly in CD8+ T cells. Low levels of normalized T-cell clonal expansion were also shown by some nonresponding patients.

Material: CD4+ or CD8+ T cells sorted from blood, obtained in a trial of the OX40 agonist ivuxolimab. The chain joins TRBV2 to TRBJ1-4, with 7 bases in between that match TRBD1. This receptor was identified in an adult with an advanced solid tumor such as melanoma, head and neck, liver or kidney cancer. CDR3 loop: CASRIYRGAAEKLFF. The bases read TGTGCCAGCAGAATTTACAGGGGAGCGGCTGAAAAACTGTTTTTT.